These T cell receptor beta chains were read from a single sample in a study of OX40 agonist ivuxolimab in advanced cancers. Sequencing was performed with immunoSEQ multiplex PCR; in TCRdb, only in-frame clones are kept and a portion is missing. This table has tens of thousands of clones, roughly 90% appearing once. The source was CD4+ or CD8+ T cells sorted from blood, collected in a trial of the OX40 agonist ivuxolimab. All receptors come from an adult with an advanced solid tumor such as melanoma, head and neck, liver or kidney cancer. Both conserved end residues are part of each CDR3. The D gene is left open where the match is weak. Size is stated for part of the rows, as once, few or many counts, or as a class when the clone is expanded.

d_gene: TRBD1
abundance: -
j_gene: TRBJ1-2
v_gene: TRBV19
CDR3aa: CASSHIPRTGDYGYTF
CDR3nt: TGTGCCAGTAGTCACATACCCCGGACAGGGGACTATGGCTACACCTTC

d_gene: -
abundance: once
j_gene: TRBJ2-7
v_gene: TRBV28
CDR3aa: CASSPPAGLEQYF
CDR3nt: TGTGCCAGCAGCCCTCCCGCAGGGCTGGAGCAGTACTTC

d_gene: -
abundance: -
j_gene: TRBJ1-2
v_gene: TRBV5-1
CDR3aa: CASSLGDRGRGYTF
CDR3nt: TGCGCCAGCAGCTTGGGGGACCGAGGCAGGGGCTACACCTTC

d_gene: TRBD2
abundance: -
j_gene: TRBJ2-5
v_gene: TRBV11-2
CDR3aa: CASSFRLAGVIQYF
CDR3nt: TGTGCCAGCAGCTTTAGACTAGCGGGAGTAATCCAGTACTTC

d_gene: TRBD2
abundance: -
j_gene: TRBJ2-3
v_gene: TRBV5-1
CDR3aa: CASSRWTSEGTDTQYF
CDR3nt: TGCGCCAGCAGCCGTTGGACTAGCGAGGGCACAGATACGCAGTATTTT

d_gene: TRBD1
abundance: -
j_gene: TRBJ2-7
v_gene: TRBV6-6
CDR3aa: CASSFIRGIAYEQYF
CDR3nt: TGTGCCAGCAGTTTTATCAGGGGGATCGCCTACGAGCAGTACTTC

d_gene: TRBD1
abundance: -
j_gene: TRBJ2-1
v_gene: TRBV5-1
CDR3aa: CASSRTGTGLDEQFF
CDR3nt: TGCGCCAGCAGCCGGACCGGGACAGGGCTCGATGAGCAGTTCTTC

d_gene: -
abundance: -
j_gene: TRBJ1-3
v_gene: TRBV28
CDR3aa: CASKKAVSGNTIYF
CDR3nt: TGTGCCAGCAAGAAAGCTGTCTCTGGAAACACCATATATTTT

d_gene: -
abundance: -
j_gene: TRBJ1-1
v_gene: TRBV12-5
CDR3aa: CASGSPWDGQAFF
CDR3nt: TGTGCTAGTGGTTCCCCATGGGACGGGCAAGCTTTCTTT

d_gene: -
abundance: -
j_gene: TRBJ1-1
v_gene: TRBV28
CDR3aa: CASSLRRLTEAFF
CDR3nt: TGTGCCAGCAGTTTACGGCGTCTCACTGAAGCTTTCTTT

d_gene: TRBD1
abundance: -
j_gene: TRBJ2-1
v_gene: TRBV19
CDR3aa: CASSTGQGGNEQFF
CDR3nt: TGTGCCAGTAGTACCGGACAGGGGGGCAATGAGCAGTTCTTC

d_gene: -
abundance: -
j_gene: TRBJ2-7
v_gene: TRBV19
CDR3aa: CASTATGSTYEQYF
CDR3nt: TGTGCCAGTACCGCAACCGGCAGTACCTACGAGCAGTACTTC

d_gene: TRBD2
abundance: -
j_gene: TRBJ2-1
v_gene: TRBV9
CDR3aa: CASRGGLVAWDEQFF
CDR3nt: TGTGCCAGCAGGGGAGGACTAGTGGCTTGGGATGAGCAGTTCTTC

d_gene: -
abundance: -
j_gene: TRBJ1-4
v_gene: TRBV28
CDR3aa: CASLTLRGNEKLFF
CDR3nt: TGTGCCAGCCTGACCCTTCGGGGTAATGAAAAACTGTTTTTT

d_gene: -
abundance: -
j_gene: TRBJ2-1
v_gene: TRBV7-3
CDR3aa: CASSFRAGAGRNEQFF
CDR3nt: TGTGCCAGCAGCTTCAGGGCGGGTGCAGGGCGAAATGAGCAGTTCTTC

d_gene: -
abundance: -
j_gene: TRBJ2-1
v_gene: TRBV7-9
CDR3aa: CASSSTRWNEQFF
CDR3nt: TGTGCCAGCAGCTCGACCCGATGGAATGAGCAGTTCTTC

d_gene: -
abundance: -
j_gene: TRBJ2-1
v_gene: TRBV11-3
CDR3aa: CASSRRVDYNEQFF
CDR3nt: TGTGCCAGCAGCCGCAGAGTAGACTACAATGAGCAGTTCTTC

d_gene: -
abundance: -
j_gene: TRBJ2-5
v_gene: TRBV9
CDR3aa: CASSGGPSETQYF
CDR3nt: TGTGCCAGCAGCGGGGGGCCGTCGGAGACCCAGTACTTC

d_gene: -
abundance: few
j_gene: TRBJ1-5
v_gene: TRBV6-5
CDR3aa: CASSYSWGSNQPQHF
CDR3nt: TGTGCCAGCAGTTACTCTTGGGGGAGCAATCAGCCCCAGCATTTT

d_gene: -
abundance: -
j_gene: TRBJ1-3
v_gene: TRBV9
CDR3aa: CASSVAPRRSGNTIYF
CDR3nt: TGTGCCAGCAGCGTAGCTCCACGGAGGTCTGGAAACACCATATATTTT

d_gene: TRBD2
abundance: -
j_gene: TRBJ2-1
v_gene: TRBV12-5
CDR3aa: CASGPGLAPSEEQFF
CDR3nt: TGTGCTAGTGGTCCCGGACTAGCGCCCTCAGAAGAGCAGTTCTTC

d_gene: -
abundance: -
j_gene: TRBJ2-7
v_gene: TRBV28
CDR3aa: CASSFSNGYEQYF
CDR3nt: TGTGCCAGCAGTTTCTCCAACGGGTACGAGCAGTACTTC

d_gene: TRBD1
abundance: -
j_gene: TRBJ2-7
v_gene: TRBV2
CDR3aa: CASSSPGTGGVYEQYF
CDR3nt: TGTGCCAGCAGCTCACCCGGGACAGGGGGAGTCTACGAGCAGTACTTC

d_gene: TRBD1
abundance: once
j_gene: TRBJ1-1
v_gene: TRBV19
CDR3aa: CASRPNLLRDREIKQAFF
CDR3nt: TGTGCCAGTAGACCTAACTTACTTCGAGACAGGGAGATAAAGCAAGCTTTCTTT